The rows below give T cell receptor beta chains drawn from one sample of a study of tumor and adjacent non-tumor tissue in lung cancer. TCRdb reprocessed the multiplex PCR reads via MiXCR and lists one record per CDR3 protein. Of some 74,000 distinct CDR3 sequences listed, over 60% were seen once; the top ten hold about 9.5%. The sample was lung tumor tissue. These receptor sequences come from a woman between 40 and 55 years old with non-small cell lung cancer. Each CDR3 is given with its conserved first and last residue. A D gene is named only where the DNA matches it firmly. Clone size is stated in some rows and not others, as once, few, many or a class when expanded.

CDR3 protein: CASTKFGQVQEIQYF
CDR3 DNA: TGTGCCAGTACCAAATTCGGACAGGTACAAGAGATCCAGTACTTC
J gene: TRBJ2-5
V gene: TRBV11-2
D gene: TRBD1
clone size: .

CDR3 protein: CDSSLGRSADGYTF
CDR3 DNA: TGTGACAGCAGCTTGGGCCGGTCGGCAGATGGCTACACCTTC
J gene: TRBJ1-2
V gene: TRBV11-1
D gene: .
clone size: .

CDR3 protein: CASIQVSPTGSKQYF
CDR3 DNA: TGTGCCAGCATCCAAGTTAGCCCGACAGGGTCGAAGCAGTACTTC
J gene: TRBJ2-4
V gene: TRBV14
D gene: TRBD1
clone size: .

CDR3 protein: CASSLRTGGRTDTQYF
CDR3 DNA: TGTGCCAGCAGTCTTCGAACAGGAGGAAGGACAGATACGCAGTATTTT
J gene: TRBJ2-3
V gene: TRBV11-3
D gene: .
clone size: .

CDR3 protein: CASSGQRRTLYF
CDR3 DNA: TGTGCCAGTTCAGGACAGCGGCGGACCCTGTACTTC
J gene: TRBJ2-5
V gene: TRBV28
D gene: .
clone size: .

CDR3 protein: CASGSQTRTYEEYF
CDR3 DNA: TGCGCCAGCGGTTCGCAGACAAGGACCTACGAGGAGTACTTC
J gene: TRBJ2-7
V gene: TRBV12-3/TRBV12-4
D gene: .
clone size: .

CDR3 protein: CSAHSTAKSTDTEYF
CDR3 DNA: TGCAGTGCTCATTCTACAGCCAAAAGCACAGATACGGAGTATTTT
J gene: TRBJ2-3
V gene: TRBV20-1
D gene: .
clone size: .

CDR3 protein: CASSLLATDWVVF
CDR3 DNA: TGTGCCAGCAGCTTGTTAGCGACAGATTGGGTAGTCTTC
J gene: TRBJ1-1
V gene: TRBV5-6
D gene: .
clone size: .

CDR3 protein: CDSSYSGDLNTEAFF
CDR3 DNA: TGTGACAGCAGTTACTCCGGGGACTTGAACACTGAAGCTTTCTTT
J gene: TRBJ1-1
V gene: TRBV6-5
D gene: .
clone size: .

CDR3 protein: CASSARDRGRKRWSNTEAFF
CDR3 DNA: TGTGCCAGCAGCGCTCGGGACAGGGGGCGCAAGAGGTGGAGTAACACTGAAGCTTTCTTT
J gene: TRBJ1-1
V gene: TRBV11-2
D gene: TRBD1
clone size: .

CDR3 protein: CTNSFLGLNQPQHF
CDR3 DNA: TGTACCAACAGTTTCCTAGGCCTCAATCAACCCCAGCATTTT
J gene: TRBJ1-5
V gene: TRBV12-3/TRBV12-4
D gene: .
clone size: .

CDR3 protein: CSVKSGSYGELFF
CDR3 DNA: TGCAGCGTCAAATCAGGGTCTTACGGGGAGCTGTTTTTT
J gene: TRBJ2-2
V gene: TRBV29-1
D gene: .
clone size: many

CDR3 protein: CSARGPSGASEQYF
CDR3 DNA: TGCAGTGCTAGAGGCCCCAGCGGGGCATCCGAGCAGTACTTC
J gene: TRBJ2-7
V gene: TRBV20-1
D gene: TRBD2
clone size: many

CDR3 protein: CSAYLNKQETQYF
CDR3 DNA: TGCAGTGCCTACCTAAATAAACAAGAGACCCAGTACTTC
J gene: TRBJ2-5
V gene: TRBV20-1
D gene: .
clone size: many

CDR3 protein: CASMAALGTSGYTDTQYF
CDR3 DNA: TGTGCCAGCATGGCTGCCTTAGGGACTAGCGGATACACAGATACGCAGTATTTT
J gene: TRBJ2-3
V gene: TRBV6-5
D gene: TRBD2
clone size: .

CDR3 protein: CASSPYRRMNTEAFF
CDR3 DNA: TGTGCCAGCAGTCCGTACCGACGGATGAACACTGAAGCTTTCTTT
J gene: TRBJ1-1
V gene: TRBV6-1
D gene: .
clone size: many

CDR3 protein: CSVGMSGNEQYF
CDR3 DNA: TGCAGCGTTGGTATGAGCGGGAATGAGCAGTACTTC
J gene: TRBJ2-7
V gene: TRBV29-1
D gene: TRBD2
clone size: .

CDR3 protein: CASWMSSTDTQYF
CDR3 DNA: TGTGCCAGCTGGATGTCTAGCACAGATACGCAGTATTTT
J gene: TRBJ2-3
V gene: TRBV6-6
D gene: .
clone size: .

CDR3 protein: CAIQGVITDTQYF
CDR3 DNA: TGTGCCATTCAAGGGGTAATAACAGATACGCAGTATTTT
J gene: TRBJ2-3
V gene: TRBV6-5
D gene: .
clone size: .

CDR3 protein: CDSNRGGNGYTF
CDR3 DNA: TGTGATAGCAATAGAGGGGGGAATGGCTACACCTTC
J gene: TRBJ1-2
V gene: TRBV28
D gene: .
clone size: .

CDR3 protein: CSFPGDGSSYEQYF
CDR3 DNA: TGCAGTTTCCCCGGTGATGGGAGCTCCTACGAGCAGTACTTC
J gene: TRBJ2-7
V gene: TRBV20-1
D gene: .
clone size: .

CDR3 protein: CATATGRTDTQYF
CDR3 DNA: TGTGCCACCGCCACAGGGAGGACAGATACGCAGTATTTT
J gene: TRBJ2-3
V gene: TRBV6-1
D gene: .
clone size: many

CDR3 protein: CASSTSQGVSETQYF
CDR3 DNA: TGTGCCAGCAGTACTTCCCAGGGGGTGTCGGAGACCCAGTACTTC
J gene: TRBJ2-5
V gene: TRBV2
D gene: TRBD1
clone size: .

CDR3 protein: CSVSRGRGTEAFF
CDR3 DNA: TGCAGCGTCTCCCGGGGACGGGGTACTGAAGCTTTCTTT
J gene: TRBJ1-1
V gene: TRBV29-1
D gene: .
clone size: many

CDR3 protein: CASSLAGHIQFF
CDR3 DNA: TGTGCGAGCAGCTTGGCGGGACATATACAGTTCTTC
J gene: TRBJ2-1
V gene: TRBV11-3
D gene: .
clone size: .

CDR3 protein: CASSFQDRVYEQYF
CDR3 DNA: TGTGCCAGCAGCTTTCAAGACAGGGTCTACGAGCAGTACTTC
J gene: TRBJ2-7
V gene: TRBV11-2
D gene: TRBD1
clone size: medium-sized

CDR3 protein: CASSFTSTGTVAFF
CDR3 DNA: TGTGCCAGCAGTTTCACCTCGACAGGGACTGTGGCTTTCTTT
J gene: TRBJ1-1
V gene: TRBV12-3/TRBV12-4
D gene: TRBD1
clone size: .

CDR3 protein: CASSLGLLAGCNKQFF
CDR3 DNA: TGTGCCAGCAGCTTAGGGCTACTAGCGGGGTGCAATAAGCAGTTCTTC
J gene: TRBJ2-1
V gene: TRBV11-2
D gene: TRBD2
clone size: .

CDR3 protein: CASGARTRGSSGANVLTF
CDR3 DNA: TGTGCCAGCGGCGCAAGGACAAGGGGCTCCTCTGGGGCAAACGTCCTGACTTTC
J gene: TRBJ2-6
V gene: TRBV11-2
D gene: .
clone size: once

CDR3 protein: CASSIQGSNTEAFF
CDR3 DNA: TGTGCCAGCAGTATACAGGGGTCGAACACTGAAGCTTTCTTT
J gene: TRBJ1-1
V gene: TRBV6-6
D gene: TRBD1
clone size: many